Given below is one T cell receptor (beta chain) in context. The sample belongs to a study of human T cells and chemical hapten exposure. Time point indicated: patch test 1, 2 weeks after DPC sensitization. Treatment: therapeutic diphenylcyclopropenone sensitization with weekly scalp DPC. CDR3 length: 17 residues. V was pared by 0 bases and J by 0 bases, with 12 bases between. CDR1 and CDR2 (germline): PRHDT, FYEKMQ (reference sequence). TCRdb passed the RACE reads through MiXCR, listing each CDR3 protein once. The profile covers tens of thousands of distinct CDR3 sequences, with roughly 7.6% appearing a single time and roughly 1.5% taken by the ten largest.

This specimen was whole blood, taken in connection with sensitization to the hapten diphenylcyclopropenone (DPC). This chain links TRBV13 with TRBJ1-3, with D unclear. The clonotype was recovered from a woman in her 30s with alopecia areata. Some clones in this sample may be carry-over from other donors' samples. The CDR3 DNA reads TGTGCCAGCAGCTTAGGCCGGAGGTCTAGCTCTGGAAACACCATATATTTT. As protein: CASSLGRRSSSGNTIYF.